The rows below give T cell receptor beta chains drawn from one sample of a study of blood T cell repertoires in COVID-19. The data were produced by immunoSEQ multiplex PCR, yet TCRdb's version contains in-frame clones alone and is incomplete. The sample records some 180,000 clones, about 85% being singletons. The sample taken for sequencing was peripheral blood. These receptor sequences come from an elderly woman with COVID-19, enrolled during active disease. The CDR3 runs from the conserved cysteine through the conserved F or W. A D gene is named only where the DNA matches it firmly. Some rows have no size entry. The others give once, few or many, or a class for an expanded clone.

D gene,CDR3 length,J gene,V gene,clone size,CDR3 DNA,CDR3 protein
-,13,TRBJ1-4,TRBV28,-,TGTGCCAGCAGTTTGGGGCTACATGAAAAACTGTTTTTT,CASSLGLHEKLFF
-,14,TRBJ2-2,TRBV12-5,-,TGTGCTAGTGGTTTAGGCGGTAACACCGGGGAGCTGTTTTTT,CASGLGGNTGELFF
-,11,TRBJ1-2,TRBV9,-,TGTGCCAGCAGTAGACAAAGTGGCTACACCTTC,CASSRQSGYTF
TRBD1,15,TRBJ2-5,TRBV5-1,-,TGCGCCAGCAGTAAGACAGGGGACATACAAGAGACCCAGTACTTC,CASSKTGDIQETQYF
TRBD1,18,TRBJ1-3,TRBV4-1,once,TGCGCCAGCAGCCCCGGACAGGGTCAGCTTGGTTCTGGAAACACCATATATTTT,CASSPGQGQLGSGNTIYF
TRBD1,15,TRBJ1-4,TRBV5-5,-,TGTGCCAGCACCACTACGGGACAGAGCTATGAAAAACTGTTTTTT,CASTTTGQSYEKLFF
TRBD1,16,TRBJ1-5,TRBV2,-,TGTGCCAGCAGCGACCGACAGGGGCTTAGCAATCAGCCCCAGCATTTT,CASSDRQGLSNQPQHF
-,15,TRBJ1-1,TRBV7-8,-,TGTGCCAGCAGCTTAGAACAGGCCCTGAACACTGAAGCTTTCTTT,CASSLEQALNTEAFF
-,14,TRBJ2-7,TRBV19,-,TGTGCCAGTAGTACCGGACTTATCCGGGGGGAGCAGTACTTC,CASSTGLIRGEQYF
-,14,TRBJ1-1,TRBV6-5,-,TGTGCCGCGGCCGCGGGGGGGCGGGGGACTGAAGCTTTCTTT,CAAAAGGRGTEAFF
-,16,TRBJ1-5,TRBV19,-,TGTGCCAGTATGTTATCACAGGGTGGAAGCAATCAGCCCCAGCATTTT,CASMLSQGGSNQPQHF
TRBD1,15,TRBJ2-1,TRBV9,-,TGTGCCAGCAGCTTCACAGGGGGCTCGTACAATGAGCAGTTCTTC,CASSFTGGSYNEQFF
-,14,TRBJ1-5,TRBV15,-,TGTGCCACCAGCCCAGGGGCGAGCAATCAGCCCCAGCATTTT,CATSPGASNQPQHF
-,13,TRBJ1-2,TRBV6-5,few,TGTGCCAGCAGTCCCGGGTTTTCCTATGGCTACACCTTC,CASSPGFSYGYTF
TRBD1,15,TRBJ1-4,TRBV6-5,-,TGTGCCAGCAGACCCGACAGGGCTTCTAATGAAAAACTGTTTTTT,CASRPDRASNEKLFF
-,15,TRBJ1-5,TRBV6-5,-,TGTGCCAGCAAGGTGGAGTTATATAGCAATCAGCCCCAGCATTTT,CASKVELYSNQPQHF
-,15,TRBJ1-2,TRBV13,-,TGTGCCAGCAGCTTAGTTGCCTCCGGCCCCCCCGGGTACACCTTC,CASSLVASGPPGYTF
TRBD1,13,TRBJ2-7,TRBV19,-,TGTGCCAGTAGTACGGTGACAGGGAACGAGCAGTACTTC,CASSTVTGNEQYF
-,11,TRBJ2-7,TRBV28,-,TGTGCCAGCAGTTTGGAGTACGAGCAGTACTTC,CASSLEYEQYF
TRBD1,16,TRBJ1-3,TRBV6-5,-,TGTGCCAGCAGTTACTCAGTAGACAGGGGGACGGACACCATATATTTT,CASSYSVDRGTDTIYF
-,15,TRBJ2-5,TRBV19,-,TGTGCCAGTAGTATACCAGGGACATGGGAAGAGACCCAGTACTTC,CASSIPGTWEETQYF
-,14,TRBJ2-5,TRBV29-1,-,TGCAGCGCCCGCCGGGGGGCGGAACAAGAGACCCAGTACTTC,CSARRGAEQETQYF
-,16,TRBJ1-6,TRBV5-6,-,TGTGCCAGCAGCTTTCAGGGGAGCTCCTATAATTCACCCCTCCACTTT,CASSFQGSSYNSPLHF
-,15,TRBJ1-1,TRBV24-1,-,TGTGCCACCAGTGCCTCTAGACGGGGGGACACTGAAGCTTTCTTT,CATSASRRGDTEAFF
-,15,TRBJ1-6,TRBV2,-,TGTGCCAGCAGTGGGAGGGGAAAGGTTAGTTCACCCCTCCACTTT,CASSGRGKVSSPLHF
TRBD1,14,TRBJ1-5,TRBV9,-,TGTGCCAGCAGCCAAACAGGGGCCAATCAGCCCCAGCATTTT,CASSQTGANQPQHF
TRBD1,17,TRBJ1-2,TRBV5-4,-,TGTGCCAGCAGGGTGGGACAGGGGGCTATGGGGTACTATGGCTACACCTTC,CASRVGQGAMGYYGYTF
-,16,TRBJ2-2,TRBV5-4,-,TGTGCCAGCAGCTTGGGTGGCAGGCTGAACACCGGGGAGCTGTTTTTT,CASSLGGRLNTGELFF
-,11,TRBJ1-1,TRBV5-8,-,TGTGCCAGCAGCGACCCTACCGGGGCTTTCTTT,CASSDPTGAFF
-,12,TRBJ1-4,TRBV4-1,-,TGCGCCAGCTCTGCAACTAATGAAAAACTGTTTTTT,CASSATNEKLFF
-,14,TRBJ1-5,TRBV10-3,few,TGTGCCATCAGTGTCGGAGGGACCAATCAGCCCCAGCATTTT,CAISVGGTNQPQHF
-,14,TRBJ2-1,TRBV11-2,few,TGTGCCAGCAGCTTAGCGGGGATCTACAATGAGCAGTTCTTC,CASSLAGIYNEQFF
TRBD1,13,TRBJ2-7,TRBV27,-,TGTGCCAGCAACCGACAGGGGTCCTACGAGCAGTACTTC,CASNRQGSYEQYF
-,14,TRBJ2-1,TRBV21-1,once,TGTGCCTCTAGCGGGGGGTTTACCTACAATGAGCAGTTCTTC,CASSGGFTYNEQFF
TRBD1,18,TRBJ1-2,TRBV7-8,-,TGTGCCAGCAGCTATTTTGCATTCGGACAGGGGGCCTCGTATGGCTACACCTTC,CASSYFAFGQGASYGYTF
-,13,TRBJ2-7,TRBV27,-,TGTGCCAGCAGTTGGGCAGCCTCCTACGAGCAGTACTTC,CASSWAASYEQYF
TRBD1,15,TRBJ2-1,TRBV12-5,-,TGTGCTAGTGGTCCGCCGGGACAGGGGTTGGATGAGCAGTTCTTC,CASGPPGQGLDEQFF
TRBD2,16,TRBJ2-7,TRBV7-2,-,TGTGCCAGCAGCTTAGGAGCCCTAGCGGGAGACCACGAGCAGTACTTC,CASSLGALAGDHEQYF
TRBD1,18,TRBJ1-1,TRBV6-2/TRBV6-3,few,TGTGCCAGCAGTTCCGGCCCGGGACAGGGATCGGGTTCTTCTGAAGCTTTCTTT,CASSSGPGQGSGSSEAFF
-,13,TRBJ1-1,TRBV6-5,-,TGTGCCTGCGAGGGGAGGGTCGGAACTGAAGCTTTCTTT,CACEGRVGTEAFF
TRBD2,17,TRBJ2-3,TRBV7-9,-,TGTGCCATCTGGACTAGCGGGAGGGCCCGCCGAACAGATACGCAGTATTTT,CAIWTSGRARRTDTQYF
-,15,TRBJ1-2,TRBV28,-,TGTGCCAGCAGTACTCCCGCGGCAGGGGACTATGGCTACACCTTC,CASSTPAAGDYGYTF
TRBD2,13,TRBJ2-2,TRBV7-9,-,TGTGCCAGCAGCCTGGGGGGGACCGGGGAGCTGTTTTTT,CASSLGGTGELFF
-,14,TRBJ2-1,TRBV5-4,-,TGTGCCAGCGGAAAAGAACTAGTTAACAATGAGCAGTTCTTC,CASGKELVNNEQFF
TRBD1,14,TRBJ1-2,TRBV10-1,-,TGCGCCAGCAGTGCGGACAGGGATGTTGGTGGCTACACCTTC,CASSADRDVGGYTF
TRBD2,14,TRBJ2-1,TRBV6-5,-,TGTGCCAGCTGTAGACTAGCGGGAGTCGATGAGCAGTTCTTC,CASCRLAGVDEQFF
-,12,TRBJ1-5,TRBV28,few,TGTGCCAGCAGTTTGATAGATCAGCCCCAGCATTTT,CASSLIDQPQHF
-,19,TRBJ2-3,TRBV21-1,-,TGTGCCAGCAGCAAAGCGCTTTTGGGAGGGGTGGATCCCACAGATACGCAGTATTTT,CASSKALLGGVDPTDTQYF
TRBD1,13,TRBJ1-2,TRBV10-1,-,TGCGCCAGACTCGGACAGGGGACCCCGGGCTACACCTTC,CARLGQGTPGYTF
TRBD1,14,TRBJ2-7,TRBV24-1,-,TGTGCCACCAGTGACCACGGACAGGGGCGCGAGCAGTACTTC,CATSDHGQGREQYF
-,12,TRBJ1-6,TRBV9,few,TGTGCCAGCAGCGATGAGAATTCACCCCTCCACTTT,CASSDENSPLHF
-,13,TRBJ2-5,TRBV11-2,-,TGTGCCAGCAGCTTCAGGCAAGAGGAGACCCAGTACTTC,CASSFRQEETQYF
-,12,TRBJ1-2,TRBV5-4,-,TGTGCCAGCAGCTCCCCGGGGTATGGCTACACCTTC,CASSSPGYGYTF
TRBD1,11,TRBJ2-5,TRBV7-9,-,TGTGCCAGCAGTCAAGGACAGGCGGAGTACTTC,CASSQGQAEYF
TRBD2,15,TRBJ2-3,TRBV6-6,-,TGTGCCAGCAGTTATACGGGGGGATCCGTGGGTACGCAGTATTTT,CASSYTGGSVGTQYF
TRBD1,18,TRBJ2-3,TRBV9,-,TGTGCCAGCAGCGTAGGCAGGGGGGGGACAGGGACCACAGATACGCAGTATTTT,CASSVGRGGTGTTDTQYF
-,10,TRBJ1-1,TRBV23-1,few,TGCGCCATCAGGAGGACTGAAGCTTTCTTT,CAIRRTEAFF
-,12,TRBJ2-5,TRBV18,-,TGTGCCAGCTCACCGTCACAAGAGACCCAGTACTTC,CASSPSQETQYF
TRBD1,16,TRBJ1-2,TRBV14,few,TGTGCCAGCAGCAACTACCACGGGACAGTTAACTATGGCTACACCTTC,CASSNYHGTVNYGYTF
-,13,TRBJ1-5,TRBV5-8,-,TGTGCCAGCAGCCGGGGCGGGGAACAGCCCCAGCATTTT,CASSRGGEQPQHF